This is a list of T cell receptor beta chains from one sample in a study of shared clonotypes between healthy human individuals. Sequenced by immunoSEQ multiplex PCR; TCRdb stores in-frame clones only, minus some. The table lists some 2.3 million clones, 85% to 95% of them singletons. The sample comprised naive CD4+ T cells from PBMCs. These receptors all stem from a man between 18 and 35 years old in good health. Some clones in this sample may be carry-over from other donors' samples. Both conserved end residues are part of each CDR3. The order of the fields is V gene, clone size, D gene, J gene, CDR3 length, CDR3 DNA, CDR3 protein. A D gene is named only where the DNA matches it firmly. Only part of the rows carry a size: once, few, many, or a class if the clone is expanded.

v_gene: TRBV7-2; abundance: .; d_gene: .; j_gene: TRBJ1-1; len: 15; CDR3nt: TGTGCCAGCAGCTTATCGGCCCAGGTGGGGACTGAAGCTTTCTTT; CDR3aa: CASSLSAQVGTEAFF
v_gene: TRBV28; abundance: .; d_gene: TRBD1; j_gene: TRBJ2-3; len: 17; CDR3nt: TGTGCCAGCCCGGGACAGGGCGTACGGGTCGGCACAGATACGCAGTATTTT; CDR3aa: CASPGQGVRVGTDTQYF
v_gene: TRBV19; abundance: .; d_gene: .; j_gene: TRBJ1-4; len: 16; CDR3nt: TGTGCCAGTAGTATACGCTGGGCGGGCAGGGATGAAAAACTGTTTTTT; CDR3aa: CASSIRWAGRDEKLFF
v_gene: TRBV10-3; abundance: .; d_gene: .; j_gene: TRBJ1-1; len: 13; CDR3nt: TGTGCCATCAGTGAGACCGGGAACACTGAAGCTTTCTTT; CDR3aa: CAISETGNTEAFF
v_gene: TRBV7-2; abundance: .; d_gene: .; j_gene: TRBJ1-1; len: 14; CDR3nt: TGTGCCAGCAGCTTAGTAGCGGGTAACACTGAAGCTTTCTTT; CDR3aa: CASSLVAGNTEAFF
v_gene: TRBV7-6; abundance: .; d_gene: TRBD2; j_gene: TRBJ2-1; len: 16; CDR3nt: TGTGCCAGCAGCAAGTACCCGGGACTAGCGGACAATGAGCAGTTCTTC; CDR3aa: CASSKYPGLADNEQFF
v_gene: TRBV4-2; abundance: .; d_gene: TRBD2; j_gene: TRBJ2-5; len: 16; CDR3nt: TGTGCCAGCAGCCAAGGGACTAGCGAGATCCAAGAGACCCAGTACTTC; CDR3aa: CASSQGTSEIQETQYF
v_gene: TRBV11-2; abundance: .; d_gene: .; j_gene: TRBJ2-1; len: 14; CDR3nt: TGTGCCAGCAGCTTTCGGAGGGGCTACAATGAGCAGTTCTTC; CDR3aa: CASSFRRGYNEQFF
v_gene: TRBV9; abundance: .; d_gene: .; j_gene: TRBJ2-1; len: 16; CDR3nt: TGTGCCAGCAGCGCCGTCGAGGCGGCATGGTTTGGGGAACAGTTCTTC; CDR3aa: CASSAVEAAWFGEQFF
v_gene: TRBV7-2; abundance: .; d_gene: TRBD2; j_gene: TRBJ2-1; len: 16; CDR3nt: TGTGCCAGCAGCTTGGCCGGGACTAGCGGGCACGATGAGCAGTTCTTC; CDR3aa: CASSLAGTSGHDEQFF
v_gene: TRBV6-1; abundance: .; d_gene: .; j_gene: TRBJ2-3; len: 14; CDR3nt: TGTGCCAGCAGTGATTGGTCTACCACAGATACGCAGTATTTT; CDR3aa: CASSDWSTTDTQYF
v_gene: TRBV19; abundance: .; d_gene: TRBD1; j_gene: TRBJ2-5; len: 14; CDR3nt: TGTGCCAGTAGTCCCCAACAGGGGCAGGCGACCCAGTACTTC; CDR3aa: CASSPQQGQATQYF
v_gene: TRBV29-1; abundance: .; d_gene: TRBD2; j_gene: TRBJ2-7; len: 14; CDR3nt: TGCAGCGTTCAGGGCGGGACTAGCGGCTACGAGCAGTACTTC; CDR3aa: CSVQGGTSGYEQYF
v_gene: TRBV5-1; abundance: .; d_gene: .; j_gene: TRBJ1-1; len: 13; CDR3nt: TGCGCCAGTGTACAGGGTTATAACACTGAAGCTTTCTTT; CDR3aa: CASVQGYNTEAFF
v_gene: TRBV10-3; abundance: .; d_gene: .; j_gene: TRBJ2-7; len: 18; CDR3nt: TGTGCCATCAGTGAGGAAACAGGACTGGGCCTTTATCCCTACGAGCAGTACTTC; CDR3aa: CAISEETGLGLYPYEQYF
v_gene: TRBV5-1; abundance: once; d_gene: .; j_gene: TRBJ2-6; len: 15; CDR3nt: TGCGCCAGCAGCTTGGCAGGGTATGGGGCCAACGTCCTGACTTTC; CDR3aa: CASSLAGYGANVLTF
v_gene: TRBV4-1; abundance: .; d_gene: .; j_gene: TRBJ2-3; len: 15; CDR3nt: TGCGCCAGCCGATCGGGCTACCTAAACACAGATACGCAGTATTTT; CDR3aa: CASRSGYLNTDTQYF
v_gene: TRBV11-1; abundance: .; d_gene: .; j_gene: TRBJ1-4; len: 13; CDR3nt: TGTGCCAGCAGCGTGGATAGAAATGAAAAACTGTTTTTT; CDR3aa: CASSVDRNEKLFF
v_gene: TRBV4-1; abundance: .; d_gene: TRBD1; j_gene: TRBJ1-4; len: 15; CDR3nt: TGCGCCAGCAGCCTAAGACAGGGGGCTGATGAAAAACTGTTTTTT; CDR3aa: CASSLRQGADEKLFF
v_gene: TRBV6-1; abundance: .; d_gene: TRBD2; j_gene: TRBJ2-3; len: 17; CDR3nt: TGTGCCAGCAGTGAGGGGACTAGCGGCCACTCCACAGATACGCAGTATTTT; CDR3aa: CASSEGTSGHSTDTQYF
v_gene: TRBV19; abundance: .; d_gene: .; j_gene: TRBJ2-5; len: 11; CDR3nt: TGTGCCAGTAGGTTTCGGGAGACCCAGTACTTC; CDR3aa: CASRFRETQYF
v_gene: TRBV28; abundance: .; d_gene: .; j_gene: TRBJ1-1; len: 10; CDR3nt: TGTGCCAGCAGTTCTAATGAAGCTTTCTTT; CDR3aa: CASSSNEAFF
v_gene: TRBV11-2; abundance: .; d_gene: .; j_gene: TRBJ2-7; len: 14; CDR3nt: TGTGCCAGCAGCGAAGGGCGGGTTGCCTACGAGCAGTACTTC; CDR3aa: CASSEGRVAYEQYF
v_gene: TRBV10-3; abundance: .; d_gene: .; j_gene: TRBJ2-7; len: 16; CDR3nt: TGTGCCATCAGTGAAAGCCCGGGAACGAGCTCCTACGAGCAGTACTTC; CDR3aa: CAISESPGTSSYEQYF
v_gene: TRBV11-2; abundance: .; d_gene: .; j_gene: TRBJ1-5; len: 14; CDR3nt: TGTGCCAGCAGCTTAGTCGGGAGCAATCAGCCCCAGCATTTT; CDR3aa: CASSLVGSNQPQHF
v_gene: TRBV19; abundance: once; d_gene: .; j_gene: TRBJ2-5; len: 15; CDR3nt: TGTGCCAGTAGTATTAATCTTGCCGGGGCCGTGCCGTCGGACTTC; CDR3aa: CASSINLAGAVPSDF
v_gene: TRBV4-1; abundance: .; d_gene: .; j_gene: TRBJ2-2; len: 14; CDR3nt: TGCGCCAGCAGCCATAACTCACTGACCGGGGAGCTGTTTTTT; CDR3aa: CASSHNSLTGELFF
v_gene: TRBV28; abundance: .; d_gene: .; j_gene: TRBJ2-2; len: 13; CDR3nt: TGTGCCAGCAGCCTCGAGTGGGGCGGGGAGCTGTTTTTT; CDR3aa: CASSLEWGGELFF
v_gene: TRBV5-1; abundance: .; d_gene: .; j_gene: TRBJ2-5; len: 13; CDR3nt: TGCGCCAGCAGCTTGGTGAGGGGAGAGACCCAGTACTTC; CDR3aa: CASSLVRGETQYF
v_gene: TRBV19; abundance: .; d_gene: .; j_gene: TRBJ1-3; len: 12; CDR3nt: TGTGCCAGTTCAGTGGCTGGAAACACCATATATTTT; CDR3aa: CASSVAGNTIYF
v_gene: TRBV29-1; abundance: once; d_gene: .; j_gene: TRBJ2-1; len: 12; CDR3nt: TGCAGCGTTGATAGAAGCCTCAATGAGCAGTTCTTC; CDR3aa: CSVDRSLNEQFF
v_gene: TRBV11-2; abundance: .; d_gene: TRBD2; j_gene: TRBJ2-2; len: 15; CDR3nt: TGTGCCAGCAGCTCTAGCGGGAGGGCCGTGGGGGAGCTGTTTTTT; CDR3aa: CASSSSGRAVGELFF
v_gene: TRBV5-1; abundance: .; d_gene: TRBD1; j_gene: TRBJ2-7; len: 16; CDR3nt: TGCGCCAGCAGCCTGGAGGGGACAGGGTCTACCTACGAGCAGTACTTC; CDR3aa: CASSLEGTGSTYEQYF
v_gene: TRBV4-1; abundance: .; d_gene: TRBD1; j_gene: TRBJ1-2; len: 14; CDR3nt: TGCGCCAGCAGCCAGGCTGGGACAGGCTGGGGCTACACCTTC; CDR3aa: CASSQAGTGWGYTF
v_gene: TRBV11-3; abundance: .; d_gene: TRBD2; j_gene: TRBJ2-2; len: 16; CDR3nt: TGTGCCAGCAGCCCGGGGGGACTAGCGGACACCGGGGAGCTGTTTTTT; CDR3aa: CASSPGGLADTGELFF
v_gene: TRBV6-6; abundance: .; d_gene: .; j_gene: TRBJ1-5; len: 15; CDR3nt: TGTGCCAGCAGAAACCTTCAGGAAGTTAATCAGCCCCAGCATTTT; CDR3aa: CASRNLQEVNQPQHF
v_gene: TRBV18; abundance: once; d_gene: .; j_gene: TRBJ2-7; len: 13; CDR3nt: TGTGCCAGCTCCTGGATACGGGACTACGAGCAGTACTTC; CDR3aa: CASSWIRDYEQYF
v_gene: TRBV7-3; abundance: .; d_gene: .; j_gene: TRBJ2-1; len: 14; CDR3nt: TGTGCCAGCAGCCAACGGTGGACTAACAATGAGCAGTTCTTC; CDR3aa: CASSQRWTNNEQFF
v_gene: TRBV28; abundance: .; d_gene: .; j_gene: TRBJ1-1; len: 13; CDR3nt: TGTGCCAGCACTGACAGGCCCGACACTGAAGCTTTCTTT; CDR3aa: CASTDRPDTEAFF
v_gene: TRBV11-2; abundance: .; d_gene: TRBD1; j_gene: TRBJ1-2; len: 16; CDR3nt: TGTGCCAGCAGCTTGGTCCGGGACAGGGGGCGCGGTGGCTACACCTTC; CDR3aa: CASSLVRDRGRGGYTF
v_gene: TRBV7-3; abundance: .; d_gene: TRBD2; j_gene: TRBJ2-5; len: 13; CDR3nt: TGTGCCAGCAGCCGGGGGGTCCAAGAGACCCAGTACTTC; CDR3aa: CASSRGVQETQYF
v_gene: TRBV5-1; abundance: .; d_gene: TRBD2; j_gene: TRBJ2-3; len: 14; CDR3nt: TGCGCCAGCAGCCTCGGGGGGATAACAGATACGCAGTATTTT; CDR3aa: CASSLGGITDTQYF
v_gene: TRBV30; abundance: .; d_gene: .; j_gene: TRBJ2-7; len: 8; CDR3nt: TGTGTAGGCGACGAGCAGTACTTC; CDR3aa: CVGDEQYF
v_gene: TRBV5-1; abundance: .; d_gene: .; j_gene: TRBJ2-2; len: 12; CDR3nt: TGCGCCAGCAGCTTGGACGCCGCGGAGCTGTTTTTT; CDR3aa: CASSLDAAELFF
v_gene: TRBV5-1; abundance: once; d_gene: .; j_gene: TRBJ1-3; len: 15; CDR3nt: TGCGCCAGCAGCTTGGCCCCGGGATCTGGAAACACCATATATTTT; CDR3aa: CASSLAPGSGNTIYF
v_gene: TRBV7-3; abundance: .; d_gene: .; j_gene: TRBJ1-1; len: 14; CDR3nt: TGTGCCAGCAGCTTAGTGGGAGCAAACACTGAAGCTTTCTTT; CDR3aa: CASSLVGANTEAFF
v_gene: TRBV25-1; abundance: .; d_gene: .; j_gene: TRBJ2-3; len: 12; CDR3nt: TGTGCCAGCAGTGGAGGAGCAGATACGCAGTATTTT; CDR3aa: CASSGGADTQYF
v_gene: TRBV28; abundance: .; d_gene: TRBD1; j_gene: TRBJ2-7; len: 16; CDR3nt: TGTGCCAGCAGTTTAGGCCCGGGACAGGGATTAGGCGAGCAGTACTTC; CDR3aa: CASSLGPGQGLGEQYF